This T cell receptor (beta chain) was documented in a study of T cell responses to AZD1222 COVID-19 vaccine. Study information: Samples with a second dose at about 4 or about 12 weeks were pooled together. Study-wide points: Donor demographics were predominantly white British with a female majority; clonal diversity may be underestimated.

Germline assignment: CDR1 SEHNR and CDR2 FQNEAQ (reference sequence). The CDR3 is 13 residues long. V lost 3 bases and J lost 1, with 6 bases in between. Sequenced by immunoSEQ multiplex PCR; TCRdb stores in-frame clones only, minus some. The data contain more than 90,000 clones, 75% to 95% of them seen just once; the ten biggest clones take up 1% to 1.5%. The count of this clone is one. The antigen is undetermined. Sequencing was performed on peripheral blood, taken on day 0 of AZD1222 vaccination. This rearrangement joins TRBV7-9 to TRBJ1-1; D is possibly TRBD1 (5 bases). This clonotype was sampled from an adult in good health. CDR3 sequence: CASSFGGNTEAFF. The CDR3 region has the DNA TGTGCCAGCAGCTTCGGGGGGAACACTGAAGCTTTCTTT.